This entry lists 9 T cell receptor beta chains sequenced from one sample in a study of T cell responses to AZD1222 COVID-19 vaccine. Profiled with immunoSEQ multiplex PCR; TCRdb holds only in-frame clones, not every one. The data hold about 120,000 clones, with roughly 91% observed a single time. Sequencing used peripheral blood, obtained 28 days after the second AZD1222 dose. These receptors all stem from an adult who received the AZD1222 COVID-19 vaccine.

This sequence joins TRBV6-1 and TRBJ2-7; TRBD2 aligns across 9 bases. In germline, CDR1 is MNHNS, CDR2 SASEGT. The CDR3 is 15 amino acids. J lost 2 bases, V lost 3 bases, and 5 bases had no gene match. The CDR3 sequence is CASSEVAGEAYEQYF. The CDR3 DNA reads as TGTGCCAGCAGTGAGGTAGCGGGAGAGGCCTACGAGCAGTACTTC.

This chain uses TRBV7-8 with TRBJ1-2, with D tentatively TRBD1 (6 bases). V was shortened by 1 base and J by 6 bases, with 12 bases between the two germline ends. CDR1 SGHVS and CDR2 FQNEAQ come from the germline V gene. The CDR3 has 14 amino acids. Here the CDR3 DNA reads TGTGCCAGCAGCTTAGTTTCCAGGGGAGATGGCTACACCTTC. Protein sequence: CASSLVSRGDGYTF. The full variable domain, with the rest looked up from reference TRBV7-8 and TRBJ1-2, is GAGVSQSPRYKVAKRGQDVALRCDPISGHVSLFWYQQALGQGPEFLTYFQNEAQLDKSGLPSDRFFAERPEGSVSTLKIQRTQQEDSAVYLCASSLVSRGDGYTFGSGTRLTVV.

The chain is built from TRBV10-1 and TRBJ2-5, with TRBD2 identical over 7 bases. Unmatched junction bases numbered 2, after V lost 5 bases and J lost 2 bases. Germline CDR1 is WNHNN and CDR2 is SYGVQD (reference sequence). CDR3 size: 13 residues. The CDR3 loop reads CASSTSEQETQYF. The DNA of the CDR3 is TGCGCCAGCAGTACTAGCGAACAAGAGACCCAGTACTTC.

The chain has TRBV10-3 and TRBJ2-7; D ambiguous. The CDR3 extends over 17 amino acids. Looked up from germline, CDR1 is ENHRY and CDR2 is SYGVKD. The V gene lost 0 bases and the J gene lost 0 bases, with 15 bases spanning the gap. CDR3 coding DNA: TGTGCCATCAGTGAGTCGACGGCGCGGAACCCCTCCTACGAGCAGTACTTC. Protein product: CAISESTARNPSYEQYF.

The chain employs TRBV11-2 and TRBJ2-1; D uncertain. Looked up from germline, CDR1 is SGHAT and CDR2 is FQNNGV. Between the trimmed V and J ends, which lost 0 bases and 2 bases, there was a span of 2 bases. The CDR3 loop spans 13 amino acids. For the CDR3, the DNA is TGTGCCAGCAGCTTAGAACCCTACAATGAGCAGTTCTTC. Translating it yields CASSLEPYNEQFF. Full variable domain (remainder filled in from reference TRBV11-2 and TRBJ2-1): EAGVAQSPRYKIIEKRQSVAFWCNPISGHATLYWYQQILGQGPKLLIQFQNNGVVDDSQLPKDRFSAERLKGVDSTLKIQPAKLEDSAVYLCASSLEPYNEQFFGPGTRLTVL.

The J gene is TRBJ2-3, the V gene TRBV11-3; the D gene is possibly TRBD1 (6 bases). The CDR3 is 14 amino acids. Looked up from germline, CDR1 is SGHNT and CDR2 is YENEEA. V gave up 7 bases and J gave up 2 bases, with 13 bases separating them. CDR3 sequence: CASTMDRYTDTQYF. The DNA for the CDR3 is TGTGCCAGCACCATGGACAGATACACAGATACGCAGTATTTT.

The genes are TRBV19 and TRBJ2-2; D call uncertain. The V and J ends lost 0 bases and 3 bases respectively, with 5 bases between them. CDR3 length equals 14 residues. Germline loops: CDR1 LNHDA, CDR2 SQIVND (reference sequence). DNA for the CDR3: TGTGCCAGTAGTATAGATCCGGACACCGGGGAGCTGTTTTTT. It translates to CASSIDPDTGELFF.

This rearrangement joins TRBV28 to TRBJ1-4; D possibly corresponds to TRBD1 (5 bases). The CDR3 sequence is 14 residues long. V lost 5 bases to trimming and J lost 14 bases, with 21 bases between them. The V gene's germline CDR1 is MDHEN and CDR2 SYDVKM. The chain's CDR3 is CASSIGTTLRPLFF. The DNA for the CDR3 is TGTGCCAGCAGTATCGGGACCACTCTTCGTCCTCTGTTTTTT.

With regard to this clone: Other DNA sequences in the sample encode the same CDR3. This chain connects TRBV5-1 to TRBJ2-7; the match to TRBD1 covers 9 bases. The CDR3 covers 14 residues. V dropped 2 bases and J dropped 1; count of bases not matched to a gene: 1. Germline CDR1 reads SGHRS; CDR2 reads YFSETQ. CDR3 sequence: CASSFGTGSYEQYF. CDR3 in DNA: TGCGCCAGCAGCTTCGGGACAGGGTCCTACGAGCAGTACTTC.